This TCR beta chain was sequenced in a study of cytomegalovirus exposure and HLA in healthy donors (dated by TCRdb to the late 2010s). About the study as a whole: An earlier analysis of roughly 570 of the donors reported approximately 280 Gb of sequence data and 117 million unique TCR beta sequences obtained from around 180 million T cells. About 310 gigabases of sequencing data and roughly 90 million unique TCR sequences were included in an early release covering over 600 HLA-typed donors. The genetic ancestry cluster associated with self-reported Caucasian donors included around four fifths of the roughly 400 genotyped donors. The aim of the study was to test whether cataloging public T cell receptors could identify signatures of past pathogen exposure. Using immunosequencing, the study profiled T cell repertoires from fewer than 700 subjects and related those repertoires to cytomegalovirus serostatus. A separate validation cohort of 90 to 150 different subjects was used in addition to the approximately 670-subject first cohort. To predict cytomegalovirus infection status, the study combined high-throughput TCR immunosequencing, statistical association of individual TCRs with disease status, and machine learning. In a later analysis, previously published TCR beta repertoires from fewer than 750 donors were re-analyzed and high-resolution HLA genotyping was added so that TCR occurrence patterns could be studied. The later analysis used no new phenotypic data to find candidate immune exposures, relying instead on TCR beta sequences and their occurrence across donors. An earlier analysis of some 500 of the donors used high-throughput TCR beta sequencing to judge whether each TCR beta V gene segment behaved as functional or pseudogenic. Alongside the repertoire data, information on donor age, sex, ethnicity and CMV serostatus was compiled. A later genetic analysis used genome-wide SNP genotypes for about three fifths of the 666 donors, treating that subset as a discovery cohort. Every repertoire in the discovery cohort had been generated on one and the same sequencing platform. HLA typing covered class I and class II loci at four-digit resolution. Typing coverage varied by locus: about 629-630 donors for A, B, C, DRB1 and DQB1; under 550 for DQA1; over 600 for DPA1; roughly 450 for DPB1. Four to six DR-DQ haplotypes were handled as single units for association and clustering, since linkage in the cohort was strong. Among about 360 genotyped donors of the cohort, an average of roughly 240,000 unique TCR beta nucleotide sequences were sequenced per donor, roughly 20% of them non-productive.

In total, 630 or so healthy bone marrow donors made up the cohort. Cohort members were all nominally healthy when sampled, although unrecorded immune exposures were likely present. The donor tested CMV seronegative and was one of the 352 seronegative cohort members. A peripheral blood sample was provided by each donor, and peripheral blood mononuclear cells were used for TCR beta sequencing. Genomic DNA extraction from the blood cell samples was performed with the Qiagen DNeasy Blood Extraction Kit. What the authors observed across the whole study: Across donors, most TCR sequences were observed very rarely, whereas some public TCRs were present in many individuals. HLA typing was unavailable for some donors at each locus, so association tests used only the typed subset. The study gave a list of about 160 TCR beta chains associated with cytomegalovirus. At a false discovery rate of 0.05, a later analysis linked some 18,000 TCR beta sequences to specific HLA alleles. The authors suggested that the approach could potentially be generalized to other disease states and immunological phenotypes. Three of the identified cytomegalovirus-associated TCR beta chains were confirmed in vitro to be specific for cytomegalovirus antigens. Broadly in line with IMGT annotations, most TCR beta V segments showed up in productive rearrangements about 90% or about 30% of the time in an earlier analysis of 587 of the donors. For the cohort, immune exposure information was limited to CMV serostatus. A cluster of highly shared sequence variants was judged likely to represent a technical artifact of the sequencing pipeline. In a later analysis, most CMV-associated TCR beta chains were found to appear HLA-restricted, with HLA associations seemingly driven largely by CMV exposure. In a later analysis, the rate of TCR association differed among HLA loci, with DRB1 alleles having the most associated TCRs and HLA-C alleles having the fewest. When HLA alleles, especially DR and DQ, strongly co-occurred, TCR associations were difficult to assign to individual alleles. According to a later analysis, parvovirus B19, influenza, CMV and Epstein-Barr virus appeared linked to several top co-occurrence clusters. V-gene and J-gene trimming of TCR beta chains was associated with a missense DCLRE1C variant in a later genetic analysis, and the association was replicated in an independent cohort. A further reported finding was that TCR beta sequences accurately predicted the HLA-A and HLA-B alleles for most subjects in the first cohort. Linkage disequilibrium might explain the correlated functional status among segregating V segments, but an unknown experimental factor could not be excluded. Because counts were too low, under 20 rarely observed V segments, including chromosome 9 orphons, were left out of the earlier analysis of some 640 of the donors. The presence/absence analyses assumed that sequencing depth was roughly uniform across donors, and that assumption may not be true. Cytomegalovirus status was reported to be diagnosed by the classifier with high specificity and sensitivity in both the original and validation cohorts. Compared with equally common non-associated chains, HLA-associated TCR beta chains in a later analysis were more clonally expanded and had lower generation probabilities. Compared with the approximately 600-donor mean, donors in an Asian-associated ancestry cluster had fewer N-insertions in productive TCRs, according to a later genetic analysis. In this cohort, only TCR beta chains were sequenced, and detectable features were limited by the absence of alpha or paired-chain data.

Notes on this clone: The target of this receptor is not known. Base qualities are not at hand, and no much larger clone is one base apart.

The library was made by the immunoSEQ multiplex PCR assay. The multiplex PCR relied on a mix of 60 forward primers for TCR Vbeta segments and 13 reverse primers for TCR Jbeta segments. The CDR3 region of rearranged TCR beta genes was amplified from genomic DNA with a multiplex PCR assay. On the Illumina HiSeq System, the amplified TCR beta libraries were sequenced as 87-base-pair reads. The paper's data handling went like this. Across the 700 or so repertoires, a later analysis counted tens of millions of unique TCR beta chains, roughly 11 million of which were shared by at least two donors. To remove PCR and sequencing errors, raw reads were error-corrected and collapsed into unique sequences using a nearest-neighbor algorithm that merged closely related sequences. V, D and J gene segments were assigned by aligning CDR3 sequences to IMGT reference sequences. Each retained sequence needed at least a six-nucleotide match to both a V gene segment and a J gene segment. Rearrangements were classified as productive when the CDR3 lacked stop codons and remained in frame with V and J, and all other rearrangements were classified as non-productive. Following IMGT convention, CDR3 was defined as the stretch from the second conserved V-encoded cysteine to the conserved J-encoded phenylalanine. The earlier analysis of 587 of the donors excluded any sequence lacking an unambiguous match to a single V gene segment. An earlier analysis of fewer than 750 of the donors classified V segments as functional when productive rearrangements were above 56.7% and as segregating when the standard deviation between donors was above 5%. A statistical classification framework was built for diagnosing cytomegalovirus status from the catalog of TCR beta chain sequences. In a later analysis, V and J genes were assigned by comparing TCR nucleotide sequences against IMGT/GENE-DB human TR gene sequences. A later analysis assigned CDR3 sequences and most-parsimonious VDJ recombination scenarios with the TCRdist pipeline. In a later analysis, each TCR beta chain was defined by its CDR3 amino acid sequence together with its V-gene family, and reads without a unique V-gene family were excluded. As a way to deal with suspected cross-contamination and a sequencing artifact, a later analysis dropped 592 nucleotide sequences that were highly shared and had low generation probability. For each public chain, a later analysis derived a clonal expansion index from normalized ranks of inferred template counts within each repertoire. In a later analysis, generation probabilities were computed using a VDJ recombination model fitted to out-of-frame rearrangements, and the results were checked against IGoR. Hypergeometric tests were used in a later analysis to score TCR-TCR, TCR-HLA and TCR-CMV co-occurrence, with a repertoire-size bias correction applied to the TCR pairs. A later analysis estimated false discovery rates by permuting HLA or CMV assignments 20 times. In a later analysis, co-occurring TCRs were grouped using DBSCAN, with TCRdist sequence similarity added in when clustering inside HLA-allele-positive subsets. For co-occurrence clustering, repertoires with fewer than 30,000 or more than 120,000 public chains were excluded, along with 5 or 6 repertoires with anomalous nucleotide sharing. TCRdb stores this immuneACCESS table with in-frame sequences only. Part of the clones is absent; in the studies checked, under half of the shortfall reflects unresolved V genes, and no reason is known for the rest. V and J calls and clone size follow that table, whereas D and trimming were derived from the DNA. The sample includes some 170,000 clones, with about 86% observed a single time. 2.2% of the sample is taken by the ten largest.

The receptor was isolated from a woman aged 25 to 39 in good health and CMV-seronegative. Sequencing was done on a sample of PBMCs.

The nucleotide sequence is given as TGTGCCAGCACGGGTTTGAGGGACATTCAGTACTTC. This is translated as CASTGLRDIQYF. The rearranged segments are TRBV6-6 and TRBJ2-4, with TRBD2 as a weak D call on 5 bases. CDR1 and CDR2 were assigned from the germline V gene (reference sequence) as MNHNY and SVGAGI. Measured from the cysteine to the phenylalanine, the CDR3 is 12 residues long. Just the 36-base CDR3 DNA is kept, in frame starting at base 1. Trimming costs V 7 bases and J 8 bases, and their ends lie 12 bases apart.